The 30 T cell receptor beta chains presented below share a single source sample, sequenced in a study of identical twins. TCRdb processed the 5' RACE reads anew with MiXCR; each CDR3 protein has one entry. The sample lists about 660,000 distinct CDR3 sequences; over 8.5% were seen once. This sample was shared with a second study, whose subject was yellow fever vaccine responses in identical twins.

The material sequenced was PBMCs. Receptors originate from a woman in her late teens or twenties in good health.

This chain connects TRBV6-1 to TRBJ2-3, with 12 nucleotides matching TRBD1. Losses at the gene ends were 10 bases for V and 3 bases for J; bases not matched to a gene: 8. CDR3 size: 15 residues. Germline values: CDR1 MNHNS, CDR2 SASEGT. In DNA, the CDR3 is TGTGCCACCATAGGGACAGGGGGCACAACAGATACGCAGTATTTT. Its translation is CATIGTGGTTDTQYF.

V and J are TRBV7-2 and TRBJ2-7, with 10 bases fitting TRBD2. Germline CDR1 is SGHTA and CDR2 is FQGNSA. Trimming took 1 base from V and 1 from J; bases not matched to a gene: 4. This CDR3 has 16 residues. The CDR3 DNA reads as TGTGCCAGCAGCTTAGAAGTAGCGGGGGGATCCTACGAGCAGTACTTC. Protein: CASSLEVAGGSYEQYF. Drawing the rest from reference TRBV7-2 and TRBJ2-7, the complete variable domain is GAGVSQSPSNKVTEKGKDVELRCDPISGHTALYWYRQSLGQGLEFLIYFQGNSAPDKSGLPSDRFSAERTGGSVSTLTIQRTQQEDSAVYLCASSLEVAGGSYEQYFGPGTRLTVT.

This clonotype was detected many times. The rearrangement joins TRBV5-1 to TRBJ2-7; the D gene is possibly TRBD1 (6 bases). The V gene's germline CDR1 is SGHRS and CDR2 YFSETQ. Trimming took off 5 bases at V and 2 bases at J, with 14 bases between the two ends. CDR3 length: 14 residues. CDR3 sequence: CASSHNRATYEQYF. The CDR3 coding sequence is TGCGCCAGCAGTCATAACAGGGCCACCTACGAGCAGTACTTC. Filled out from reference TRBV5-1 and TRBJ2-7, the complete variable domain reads KAGVTQTPRYLIKTRGQQVTLSCSPISGHRSVSWYQQTPGQGLQFLFEYFSETQRNKGNFPGRFSGRQFSNSRSEMNVSTLELGDSALYLCASSHNRATYEQYFGPGTRLTVT.

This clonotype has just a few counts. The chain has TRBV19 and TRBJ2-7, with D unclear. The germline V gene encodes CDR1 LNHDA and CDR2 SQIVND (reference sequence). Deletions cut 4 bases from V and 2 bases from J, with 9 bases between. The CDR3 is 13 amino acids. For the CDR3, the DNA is TGTGCCAGTAGTAGGGCTACACCCTACGAGCAGTACTTC. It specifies CASSRATPYEQYF.

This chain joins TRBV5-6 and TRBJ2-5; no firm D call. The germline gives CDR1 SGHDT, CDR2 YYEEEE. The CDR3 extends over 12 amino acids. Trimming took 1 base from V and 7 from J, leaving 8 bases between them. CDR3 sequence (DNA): TGTGCCAGCAGCTTGTCCGTCGGGACCCAGTACTTC. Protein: CASSLSVGTQYF.

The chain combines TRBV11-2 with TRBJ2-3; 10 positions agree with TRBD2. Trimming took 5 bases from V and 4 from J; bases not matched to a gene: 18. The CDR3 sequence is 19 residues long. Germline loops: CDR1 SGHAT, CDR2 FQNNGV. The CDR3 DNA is TGTGCCAGCAGCCTCTCTAGCGGGGGTGATAGGTTTTCCCCAGATACGCAGTATTTT. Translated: CASSLSSGGDRFSPDTQYF.

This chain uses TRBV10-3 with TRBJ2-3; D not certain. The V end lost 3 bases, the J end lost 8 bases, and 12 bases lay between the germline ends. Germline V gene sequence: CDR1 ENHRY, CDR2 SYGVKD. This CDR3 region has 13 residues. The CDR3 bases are TGTGCCATCAGTGATTCCCCGGGCGCTACGCAGTATTTT. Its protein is CAISDSPGATQYF.

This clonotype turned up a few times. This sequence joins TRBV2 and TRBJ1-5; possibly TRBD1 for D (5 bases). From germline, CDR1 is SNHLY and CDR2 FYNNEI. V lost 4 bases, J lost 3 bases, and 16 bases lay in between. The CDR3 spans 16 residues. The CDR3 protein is CASSGVGGGANQPQHF. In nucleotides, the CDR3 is TGTGCCAGCAGTGGGGTCGGTGGAGGGGCCAATCAGCCCCAGCATTTT.

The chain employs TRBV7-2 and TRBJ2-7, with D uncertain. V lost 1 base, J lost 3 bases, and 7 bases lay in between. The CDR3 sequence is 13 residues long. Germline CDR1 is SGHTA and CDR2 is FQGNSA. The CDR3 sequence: CASSLEFRYEQYF. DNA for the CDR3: TGTGCCAGCAGCTTAGAATTTCGCTACGAGCAGTACTTC.

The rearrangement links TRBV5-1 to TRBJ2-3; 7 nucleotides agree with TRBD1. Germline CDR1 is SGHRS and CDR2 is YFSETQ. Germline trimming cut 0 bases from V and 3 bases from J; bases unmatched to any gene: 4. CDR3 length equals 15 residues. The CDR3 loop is CASSLVVQGTDTQYF. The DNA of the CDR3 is TGCGCCAGCAGCTTGGTAGTACAGGGGACAGATACGCAGTATTTT.

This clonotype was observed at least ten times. In nucleotides, the CDR3 is TGCGCCAGCAGCCAAGACTCAGGACTAGCGGCCTACGAGCAGTACTTC. The encoded protein is CASSQDSGLAAYEQYF. The J gene is TRBJ2-7, the V gene TRBV4-1; 10 bases fit TRBD2. CDR1 MGHRA and CDR2 YSYEKL come from the germline V gene. The CDR3 runs 16 residues. V lost 0 bases, J lost 2 bases, and 4 bases stayed unmatched.

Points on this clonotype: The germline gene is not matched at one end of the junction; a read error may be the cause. CDR3 coding DNA: TGCTGTGCTCAGCATTGGGGGACAACTAACCAAGAGACCCAGTACTTC. The encoded protein is CCAQHWGTTNQETQYF. The rearrangement links TRBV20-1 to TRBJ2-5; D perhaps matches TRBD1 (6 bases). There are 16 residues in the CDR3. The germline V gene has CDR1 DFQATT and CDR2 SNEGSKA (reference sequence).

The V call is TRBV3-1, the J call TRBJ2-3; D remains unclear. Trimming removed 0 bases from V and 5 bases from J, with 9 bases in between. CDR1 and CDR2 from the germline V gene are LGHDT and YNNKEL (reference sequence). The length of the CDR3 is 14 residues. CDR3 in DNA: TGTGCCAGCAGCCAAGAGCCAGCCGAAGATACGCAGTATTTT. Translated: CASSQEPAEDTQYF.

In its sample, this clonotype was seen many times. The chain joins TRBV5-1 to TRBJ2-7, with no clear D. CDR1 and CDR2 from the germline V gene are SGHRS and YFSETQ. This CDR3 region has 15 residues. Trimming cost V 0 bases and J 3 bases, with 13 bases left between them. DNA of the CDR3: TGCGCCAGCAGCTTGGATTCCAGGAATCGCTACGAGCAGTACTTC. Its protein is CASSLDSRNRYEQYF.

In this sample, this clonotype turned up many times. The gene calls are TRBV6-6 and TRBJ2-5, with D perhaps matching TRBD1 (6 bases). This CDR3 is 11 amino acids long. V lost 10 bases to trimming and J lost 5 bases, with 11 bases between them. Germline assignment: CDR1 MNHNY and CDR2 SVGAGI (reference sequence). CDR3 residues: CATQGYETQYF. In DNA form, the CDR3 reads TGTGCCACCCAGGGGTATGAGACCCAGTACTTC.

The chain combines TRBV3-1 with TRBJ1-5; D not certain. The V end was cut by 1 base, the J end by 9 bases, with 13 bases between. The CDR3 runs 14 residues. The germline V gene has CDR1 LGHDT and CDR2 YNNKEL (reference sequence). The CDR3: CASSQGTASRPQHF. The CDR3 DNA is TGTGCCAGCAGCCAAGGGACGGCCTCCCGGCCCCAGCATTTT.

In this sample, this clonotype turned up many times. The CDR3 nucleotides read TGCAGCGACGACAGGGGCACAGATACGCAGTATTTT. It is translated as CSDDRGTDTQYF. The rearrangement uses TRBV29-1 and TRBJ2-3, with 7 bases aligning to TRBD1. The CDR3 is 12 residues long. V lost 7 bases, J lost 1 base, and 2 bases stayed unmatched. The germline gives CDR1 SQVTM, CDR2 ANQGSEA.

The CDR3 DNA follows: TGTGCCATCAGTGAGAATGAGGGACGCGGGACCTACGAGCAGTACTTC. Amino acid sequence: CAISENEGRGTYEQYF. The chain is built from TRBV10-3 and TRBJ2-7; a possible D gene is TRBD2 (6 bases). There are 16 residues in the CDR3. The germline gives CDR1 ENHRY, CDR2 SYGVKD. V shed 2 bases and J shed 2 bases, with 16 bases lying between them.

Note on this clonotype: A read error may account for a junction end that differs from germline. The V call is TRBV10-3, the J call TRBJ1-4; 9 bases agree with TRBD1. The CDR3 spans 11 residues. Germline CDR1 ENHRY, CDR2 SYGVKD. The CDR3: CAIRQDRGRIF. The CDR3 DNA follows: TGTGCCATCAGACAGGACAGGGGCAGGATTTTT.

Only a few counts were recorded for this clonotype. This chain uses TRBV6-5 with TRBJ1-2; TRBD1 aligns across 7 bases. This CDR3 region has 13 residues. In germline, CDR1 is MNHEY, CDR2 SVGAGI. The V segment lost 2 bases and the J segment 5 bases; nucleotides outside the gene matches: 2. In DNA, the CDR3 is TGTGCCAGCAGTTACGACAGGGCTTATGGCTACACCTTC. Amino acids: CASSYDRAYGYTF.

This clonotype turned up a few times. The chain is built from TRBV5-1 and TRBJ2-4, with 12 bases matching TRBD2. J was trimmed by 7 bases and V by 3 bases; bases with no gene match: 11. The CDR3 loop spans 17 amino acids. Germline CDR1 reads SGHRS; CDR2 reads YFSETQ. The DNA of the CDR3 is TGCGCCAGCAGCTCGGTGTCTAGCGGGGGGGCAAAGAACATTCAGTACTTC. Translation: CASSSVSSGGAKNIQYF. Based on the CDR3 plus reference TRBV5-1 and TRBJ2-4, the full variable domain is KAGVTQTPRYLIKTRGQQVTLSCSPISGHRSVSWYQQTPGQGLQFLFEYFSETQRNKGNFPGRFSGRQFSNSRSEMNVSTLELGDSALYLCASSSVSSGGAKNIQYFGAGTRLSVL.

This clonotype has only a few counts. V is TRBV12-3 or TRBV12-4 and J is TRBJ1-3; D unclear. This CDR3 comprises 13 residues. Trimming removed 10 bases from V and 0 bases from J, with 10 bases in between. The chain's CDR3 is CATLAGSGNTIYF. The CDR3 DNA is TGTGCCACCCTAGCAGGCTCTGGAAACACCATATATTTT.

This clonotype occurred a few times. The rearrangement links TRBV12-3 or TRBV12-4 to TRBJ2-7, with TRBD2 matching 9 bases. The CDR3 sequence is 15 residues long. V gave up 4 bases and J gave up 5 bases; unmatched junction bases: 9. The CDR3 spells CASSSGPGLAHEQYF. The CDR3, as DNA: TGTGCCAGCAGTTCAGGACCGGGACTAGCCCACGAGCAGTACTTC.

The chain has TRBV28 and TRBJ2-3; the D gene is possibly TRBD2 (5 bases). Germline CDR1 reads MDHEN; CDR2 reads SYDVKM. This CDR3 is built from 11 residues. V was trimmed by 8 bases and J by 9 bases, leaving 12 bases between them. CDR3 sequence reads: CASLLRGTQYF. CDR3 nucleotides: TGTGCCAGCCTGTTGAGAGGGACGCAGTATTTT.

Written as DNA, the CDR3 is TGTGCCAGCAGCGCCCGACTAGCGGGAGCGCGTACCTACGAGCAGTACTTC. Protein product: CASSARLAGARTYEQYF. The chain uses TRBV7-9 and TRBJ2-7; 12 positions agree with TRBD2. CDR1 is SEHNR, CDR2 FQNEAQ, per germline (reference sequence). CDR3 length: 17 amino acids. V lost 5 bases and J lost 2; bases outside the gene matches: 10.

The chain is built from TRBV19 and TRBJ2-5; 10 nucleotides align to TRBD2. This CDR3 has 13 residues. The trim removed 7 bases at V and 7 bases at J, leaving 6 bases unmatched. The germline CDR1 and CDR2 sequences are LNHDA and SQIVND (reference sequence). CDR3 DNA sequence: TGTGCCAGTACAACTAGCGGGGTCGGGACCCAGTACTTC. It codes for CASTTSGVGTQYF.

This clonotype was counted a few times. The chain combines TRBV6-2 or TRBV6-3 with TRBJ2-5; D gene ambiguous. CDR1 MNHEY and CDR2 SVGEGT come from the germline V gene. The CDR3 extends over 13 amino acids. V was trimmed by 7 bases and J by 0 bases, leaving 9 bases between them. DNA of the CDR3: TGTGCCAGCAACCCGACAAACCAAGAGACCCAGTACTTC. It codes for CASNPTNQETQYF.

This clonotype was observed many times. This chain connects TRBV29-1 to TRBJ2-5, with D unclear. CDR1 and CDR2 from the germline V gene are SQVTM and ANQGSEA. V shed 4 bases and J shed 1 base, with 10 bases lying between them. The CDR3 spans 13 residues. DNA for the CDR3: TGCAGCGTTGCTGTCCGGATCCAAGAGACCCAGTACTTC. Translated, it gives CSVAVRIQETQYF.

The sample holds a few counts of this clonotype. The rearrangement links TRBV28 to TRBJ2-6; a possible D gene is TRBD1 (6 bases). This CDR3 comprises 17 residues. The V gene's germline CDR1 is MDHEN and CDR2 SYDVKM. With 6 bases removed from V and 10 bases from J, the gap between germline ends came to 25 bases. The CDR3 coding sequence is TGTGCCAGCAGGATCAACGCAAAGGACAGCCCGATTAACGTCCTGACTTTC. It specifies CASRINAKDSPINVLTF.

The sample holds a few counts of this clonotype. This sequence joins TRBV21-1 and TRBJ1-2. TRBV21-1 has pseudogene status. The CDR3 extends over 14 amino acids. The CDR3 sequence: CASSKRGILDGYTF. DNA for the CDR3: TGTGCCAGCAGCAAGAGAGGAATTCTAGATGGCTACACCTTC.